What follows describes a single TCR beta chain. Donors were grouped by their self-reported clinical history. Cohort 3 recovered donors had two negative PCRs, clearance, or symptom resolution. As handled by the study authors: From reference gene primer amplification, estimates of nucleated cell counts were derived. The assay was immunoSEQ multiplex PCR, and TCRdb's table has in-frame clones only and misses some. The DNA gave D and trimming, while V, J and clone size come from that table. This table holds roughly 160,000 clones, over 75% found once. The sample is drawn from a study of blood T cell repertoires in COVID-19. Study-wide context: The cDNA or gDNA used as material had been derived from T cells, B-cell-depleted T cells, or PBMCs.

Germline lookup yields CDR1 LNHDA and CDR2 SQIVND (reference sequence). J lost 4 bases, V lost 10 bases, and 14 bases had no gene match. CDR3 length equals 15 residues. This rearrangement joins TRBV19 to TRBJ2-3, with 7 bases that match TRBD1. The receptor's source is a man in his fifties who had recovered from COVID-19. The specimen was PBMCs or T cells enriched from blood (not recorded which). The CDR3 sequence is CATAETGTRADTQYF. The DNA of the CDR3 is TGTGCCACCGCGGAGACAGGGACGAGAGCAGATACGCAGTATTTT.